The 32 T cell receptor beta chains below all came from one sample that was sequenced in a study of cytomegalovirus exposure and HLA in healthy donors. Use of 60 Vbeta and 13 Jbeta primers characterized the PCR. The assay was immunoSEQ multiplex PCR, and TCRdb's table has in-frame clones only and misses some. The sample lists fewer than 200,000 clones; approximately 81% were seen once. Sequenced material: PBMCs. These receptors were taken from a woman aged 25 to 39 in good health and CMV-seronegative.

This clone was picked up one time. The chain couples TRBV6-1 to TRBJ1-4; 7 bases match TRBD1. The germline V gene has CDR1 MNHNS and CDR2 SASEGT. Trimming cost V 0 bases and J 4 bases; bases outside gene matches: 2. This CDR3 comprises 15 residues. CDR3 sequence: CASSEAQGDNEKLFF. The CDR3 DNA reads as TGTGCCAGCAGTGAAGCGCAGGGGGATAATGAAAAACTGTTTTTT.

V and J are TRBV7-2 and TRBJ2-7; D call uncertain. V was cut by 2 bases and J by 2 bases, with 10 bases left in between. The germline V gene has CDR1 SGHTA and CDR2 FQGNSA. The CDR3 has 14 amino acids. Here the CDR3 reads CASSLLGLTYEQYF. CDR3 in DNA: TGTGCCAGCAGCTTACTCGGGTTGACCTACGAGCAGTACTTC.

In its sample, this clone was seen once. The V gene is TRBV19, the J gene TRBJ1-5; no reliable D call. Germline V gives CDR1 LNHDA, CDR2 SQIVND (reference sequence). V was clipped by 5 bases and J by 9 bases, with 14 bases between them. The CDR3 has 13 residues. The CDR3 protein is CASSREGGWPQHF. Here the CDR3 DNA reads TGTGCCAGTAGTCGGGAAGGAGGGTGGCCCCAGCATTTT. Variable domain in full (rest from reference TRBV19 and TRBJ1-5): DGGITQSPKYLFRKEGQNVTLSCEQNLNHDAMYWYRQDPGQGLRLIYYSQIVNDFQKGDIAEGYSVSREKKESFPLTVTSAQKNPTAFYLCASSREGGWPQHFGDGTRLSIL.

About this clone: The junction departs from the called germline gene at one end, perhaps through a read error. The gene calls are TRBV9 and TRBJ2-6, with 9 bases matching TRBD1. Germline V gene lookup returns CDR1 SGDLS and CDR2 YYNGEE. The CDR3 sequence is 17 residues long. CDR3: CASSVKGTGTGANGLTF. The CDR3 coding sequence is TGTGCCAGCAGCGTAAAGGGGACAGGGACTGGGGCCAACGGCCTGACTTTC.

The rearrangement joins TRBV27 to TRBJ1-2, with a weak D call TRBD1 (5 bases). The CDR3 runs 15 residues. V was pared by 3 bases and J by 1 base, with 12 bases between. Germline V gene sequence: CDR1 MNHEY, CDR2 SMNVEV (reference sequence). The chain's CDR3 is CASSLGPGGNYGYTF. CDR3 sequence (DNA): TGTGCCAGCAGTTTGGGGCCGGGGGGTAACTATGGCTACACCTTC.

The chain links TRBV7-9 to TRBJ1-5, with 9 bases that match TRBD1. The CDR3 has 18 amino acids. Unmatched junction bases numbered 15, after V lost 4 bases and J lost 5 bases. The germline V gene has CDR1 SEHNR and CDR2 FQNEAQ (reference sequence). The CDR3 reads CASSSSPGTGRADQPQHF. In DNA, the CDR3 is TGTGCCAGCAGCTCTTCCCCCGGGACAGGGAGGGCGGATCAGCCCCAGCATTTT.

The CDR3 DNA is TGCAGCGTTGCGGGGACAGGGGATACTGGGGCCAACGTCCTGACTTTC. Translated, it gives CSVAGTGDTGANVLTF. The chain has TRBV29-1 and TRBJ2-6; 10 bases match TRBD1. Trimming removed 4 bases from V and 2 bases from J; junction bases left unmatched: 5. Per germline, CDR1 SQVTM and CDR2 ANQGSEA. There are 16 residues in the CDR3.

In this sample, this clone turned up once. The rearrangement joins TRBV5-6 to TRBJ1-3; D not certain. Trimming took 4 bases from V and 0 from J, leaving 11 bases between them. Per the germline V gene, CDR1 is SGHDT and CDR2 is YYEEEE. This CDR3 comprises 15 residues. The CDR3 is CASSANRLSGNTIYF. In DNA form, the CDR3 reads TGTGCCAGCAGCGCTAACCGACTCTCTGGAAACACCATATATTTT. Complete variable domain (other parts from reference TRBV5-6 and TRBJ1-3): DAGVTQSPTHLIKTRGQQVTLRCSPKSGHDTVSWYQQALGQGPQFIFQYYEEEERQRGNFPDRFSGHQFPNYSSELNVNALLLGDSALYLCASSANRLSGNTIYFGEGSWLTVV.

This chain uses TRBV7-8 with TRBJ1-5; a possible D gene is TRBD1 (5 bases). This CDR3 contains 16 residues. Trimming removed 5 bases from V and 3 bases from J, with 17 bases in between. Germline V gives CDR1 SGHVS, CDR2 FQNEAQ. The CDR3 loop is CASSPVTGKLNQPQHF. CDR3 nucleotides: TGTGCCAGCAGCCCGGTCACAGGCAAGCTCAATCAGCCCCAGCATTTT. The full variable domain, its missing parts supplied by reference TRBV7-8 and TRBJ1-5, is GAGVSQSPRYKVAKRGQDVALRCDPISGHVSLFWYQQALGQGPEFLTYFQNEAQLDKSGLPSDRFFAERPEGSVSTLKIQRTQQEDSAVYLCASSPVTGKLNQPQHFGDGTRLSIL.

CDR3 nucleotide sequence: TGTGCCAGCAGCTTAGCTGGGACAGTCGTTCTTGGAAACACCATATATTTT. This encodes CASSLAGTVVLGNTIYF. The chain is built from TRBV7-9 and TRBJ1-3, with 7 bases aligning to TRBD1. Germline-derived CDR1 and CDR2 are SEHNR and FQNEAQ (reference sequence). CDR3 length: 17 residues. Trimming at V came to 0 bases and at J to 3 bases, leaving 8 bases not matched to a gene.

In the case of this clone: One junction end disagrees with the germline gene, perhaps due to a read error. CDR3 sequence: CASSIVSPPGANGLTF. In nucleotides, the CDR3 is TGTGCCAGTAGTATAGTGTCTCCGCCTGGGGCCAACGGCCTGACTTTC. The chain couples TRBV19 to TRBJ2-6; a possible D gene is TRBD1 (5 bases). The CDR3 contains 16 residues. CDR1 and CDR2 from the germline V gene are LNHDA and SQIVND (reference sequence).

The V and J genes are TRBV27 and TRBJ2-5; weak D call: TRBD2 (6 bases). V lost 9 bases, J lost 0 bases, and 17 bases lay in between. This CDR3 is built from 15 residues. Germline CDR1 is MNHEY and CDR2 is SMNVEV (reference sequence). The CDR3 loop reads CASSGADRYQETQYF. CDR3 coding DNA: TGTGCCAGTTCGGGAGCCGACCGGTACCAAGAGACCCAGTACTTC.

For the CDR3, the DNA is TGTGCCAGCAGCGCGGGACTAGCGGGTGGGCAGTTCTTC. Its protein product is CASSAGLAGGQFF. This chain uses TRBV25-1 with TRBJ2-1; TRBD2 matches 12 bases. There are 13 residues in the CDR3. With V trimmed by 6 bases and J by 12 bases, 6 bases remained unmatched. Germline CDR1 is MGHDK and CDR2 is SYGVNS.

The chain is built from TRBV27 and TRBJ2-7, with 7 nucleotides matching TRBD2. This CDR3 spans 14 amino acids. V gave up 4 bases and J gave up 2 bases; unmatched junction bases: 5. The V gene's germline CDR1 is MNHEY and CDR2 SMNVEV (reference sequence). The CDR3 loop is CASSSAAGPYEQYF. CDR3 DNA sequence: TGTGCCAGCAGTTCCGCAGCGGGACCCTACGAGCAGTACTTC.

V usage is TRBV5-1 and J usage is TRBJ2-5; 8 bases agree with TRBD1. The CDR3 loop spans 16 amino acids. Germline V gene lookup returns CDR1 SGHRS and CDR2 YFSETQ. With 0 bases clipped from V and 4 bases from J, the junction kept 8 bases outside the gene matches. CDR3 nucleotide sequence: TGCGCCAGCAGCTTGGACTCAGGGGGCGCGCTAGAGACCCAGTACTTC. Translated, it gives CASSLDSGGALETQYF.

The rearrangement links TRBV6-1 to TRBJ1-5, with 12 bases matching TRBD1. The V gene end was trimmed by 1 base and the J gene end by 5 bases; junction bases not matched to a gene: 9. The germline V gene encodes CDR1 MNHNS and CDR2 SASEGT. The CDR3 loop spans 18 amino acids. The CDR3 DNA sequence: TGTGCCAGCAGTGAAGAGGGGACAGGGGGCCGGATAGATCAGCCCCAGCATTTT. Its translation is CASSEEGTGGRIDQPQHF.

The rearrangement uses TRBV2 and TRBJ1-2, with 9 bases that match TRBD1. CDR1 SNHLY and CDR2 FYNNEI come from the germline V gene. V lost 5 bases, J lost 4 bases, and 5 bases stayed unmatched. The CDR3 spans 14 residues. In nucleotides, the CDR3 is TGTGCCAGCAGTTTACAGGGGGCAGGCTATGGCTACACCTTC. Its translation: CASSLQGAGYGYTF.

The chain employs TRBV27 and TRBJ1-1; tentative D call: TRBD1 (6 bases). The V and J ends lost 5 bases and 4 bases respectively, with 14 bases between them. From germline, CDR1 is MNHEY and CDR2 SMNVEV (reference sequence). The CDR3 totals 14 residues. In nucleotides, the CDR3 is TGTGCCAGCAGTCTGGACAGTAAGCGCACTGAAGCTTTCTTT. Its protein is CASSLDSKRTEAFF.

This clone was seen only once. The rearrangement joins TRBV6-1 to TRBJ1-1; 8 bases line up with TRBD1. Germline-derived CDR1 and CDR2 are MNHNS and SASEGT. This CDR3 comprises 16 residues. With 4 bases clipped from V and 1 base from J, the junction kept 8 bases outside the gene matches. The CDR3 sequence is CASSGGQGAWNTEAFF. CDR3 DNA sequence: TGTGCCAGCAGTGGGGGGCAGGGGGCATGGAACACTGAAGCTTTCTTT.

J is TRBJ1-1 and V is TRBV7-8; 10 bases line up with TRBD1. The junction had 4 bases not matched to a gene; V was cut back by 5 bases and J by 10 bases. Germline CDR1 reads SGHVS; CDR2 reads FQNEAQ. This CDR3 has 12 amino acids. CDR3 DNA: TGTGCCAGCAGCCCGAGGACAGGGGGAGCTTTCTTT. Translating it yields CASSPRTGGAFF.

V and J are TRBV29-1 and TRBJ1-3; 7 positions match TRBD1. After removal of 6 bases from V and 3 bases from J, the junction contained 11 bases not matched to a gene. The V gene's germline CDR1 is SQVTM and CDR2 ANQGSEA. The length of the CDR3 is 15 residues. The CDR3 DNA follows: TGCAGCGTCAGTCCCGAGGGGGCGGGTGGAAACACCATATATTTT. Encoded protein: CSVSPEGAGGNTIYF. Complete variable domain (other parts from reference TRBV29-1 and TRBJ1-3): SAVISQKPSRDICQRGTSLTIQCQVDSQVTMMFWYRQQPGQSLTLIATANQGSEATYESGFVIDKFPISRPNLTFSTLTVSNMSPEDSSIYLCSVSPEGAGGNTIYFGEGSWLTVV.

The chain employs TRBV7-9 and TRBJ2-1; D call uncertain. Germline V gene sequence: CDR1 SEHNR, CDR2 FQNEAQ (reference sequence). With 1 base removed from V and 6 bases from J, the gap between germline ends came to 7 bases. This CDR3 is built from 13 residues. The CDR3 loop is CASSLDVANEQFF. CDR3 DNA sequence: TGTGCCAGCAGCTTAGATGTGGCCAATGAGCAGTTCTTC.

Only one count was recorded for this clone. This chain uses TRBV9 with TRBJ2-1; 11 positions agree with TRBD2. Looked up from germline, CDR1 is SGDLS and CDR2 is YYNGEE. V lost 0 bases and J lost 7; bases outside the gene matches: 12. The CDR3 extends over 18 amino acids. CDR3 nucleotides: TGTGCCAGCAGCGTAGAGTTAGGGGTAGCGGGAGGGCTTAATGAGCAGTTCTTC. Translated, it gives CASSVELGVAGGLNEQFF.

The genes are TRBV5-6 and TRBJ2-7; 12 nucleotides align to TRBD2. The junction had 2 bases not matched to a gene; V was cut back by 2 bases and J by 5 bases. Germline V gene data show CDR1 as SGHDT and CDR2 as YYEEEE. This CDR3 comprises 14 residues. Here the CDR3 reads CASSLLAGGHEQYF. CDR3 nucleotides: TGTGCCAGCAGCTTACTAGCGGGGGGCCACGAGCAGTACTTC.

This clone was seen more than once but under ten times. The rearrangement links TRBV2 to TRBJ2-2; 8 bases line up with TRBD2. This CDR3 is built from 15 residues. The V gene end was trimmed by 2 bases and the J gene end by 7 bases; junction bases not matched to a gene: 6. Germline CDR1 is SNHLY and CDR2 is FYNNEI. The CDR3 loop is CASSERGTSVGELFF. In nucleotides, the CDR3 is TGTGCCAGCAGTGAAAGGGGGACTAGTGTCGGGGAGCTGTTTTTT.

The V gene is TRBV5-4, the J gene TRBJ2-5, with 8 bases fitting TRBD1. The CDR3 contains 14 residues. Germline V gene data show CDR1 as SGHNT and CDR2 as YYREEE (reference sequence). J gave up 3 bases and V 0 bases, and 1 base lay outside the gene matches. CDR3 protein: CASSLVDREETQYF. The DNA of the CDR3 is TGTGCCAGCAGCTTGGTGGACAGGGAAGAGACCCAGTACTTC.

The chain has TRBV7-9 and TRBJ2-5; TRBD2 agrees at 13 bases. Trimming cost V 5 bases and J 9 bases; bases outside gene matches: 9. CDR1 is SEHNR and CDR2 is FQNEAQ in the germline V gene (reference sequence). This CDR3 contains 15 residues. The CDR3 loop is CASSLWTSGSEPQYF. The DNA of the CDR3 is TGTGCCAGCAGCCTCTGGACTAGCGGGAGTGAGCCCCAGTACTTC.

The DNA for the CDR3 is TGTGCCAGCAGCCGACCCGGGGAGGCCTACGAGCAGTACTTC. It specifies CASSRPGEAYEQYF. This chain links TRBV7-2 with TRBJ2-7; TRBD2 might be the D (6 bases). The CDR3 loop spans 14 amino acids. CDR1 SGHTA and CDR2 FQGNSA come from the germline V gene. V shed 5 bases and J shed 2 bases, with 13 bases lying between them.

CDR3: CASSQGQGEETQYF. The DNA of the CDR3 is TGCGCCAGCAGCCAAGGACAGGGCGAAGAGACCCAGTACTTC. V usage is TRBV4-3 and J usage is TRBJ2-5; 7 bases map to TRBD1. Germline CDR1 reads LGHNA; CDR2 reads YSLEER. The CDR3 sequence is 14 residues long. V shed 1 base, J shed 3 bases, and the junction held 2 bases outside the gene matches.

The chain links TRBV7-2 to TRBJ2-3; TRBD2 matches at 9 bases. Per germline, CDR1 SGHTA and CDR2 FQGNSA. The CDR3 consists of 15 residues. V was clipped by 1 base and J by 6 bases; unmatched bases: 5. CDR3 in DNA: TGTGCCAGCAGCTTAGACGGCGGGGGGGCCGATACGCAGTATTTT. Its translation: CASSLDGGGADTQYF.

Concerning this clone: One junction end does not reproduce the germline sequence, and a read error may be involved. The rearrangement links TRBV7-9 to TRBJ1-2; TRBD1 matches 7 bases. The CDR3 loop spans 16 amino acids. CDR1 and CDR2 (germline): SEHNR, FQNEAQ (reference sequence). In nucleotides, the CDR3 is TGTTCCAGCAGCTTTTCAGGGGGAGCCCCGGGCTATGGCTACACCTTC. Translating it yields CSSSFSGGAPGYGYTF.

CDR3 sequence (DNA): TGTGCCAGCAGCTTACAATCTGGACTTGGGCCCCAGCATTTT. It is translated as CASSLQSGLGPQHF. The chain links TRBV11-2 to TRBJ1-5, with D uncertain. Trimming shortened V by 2 bases and J by 9 bases, and 14 bases separated the two germline ends. The CDR3 contains 14 residues. The germline CDR1 and CDR2 sequences are SGHAT and FQNNGV.